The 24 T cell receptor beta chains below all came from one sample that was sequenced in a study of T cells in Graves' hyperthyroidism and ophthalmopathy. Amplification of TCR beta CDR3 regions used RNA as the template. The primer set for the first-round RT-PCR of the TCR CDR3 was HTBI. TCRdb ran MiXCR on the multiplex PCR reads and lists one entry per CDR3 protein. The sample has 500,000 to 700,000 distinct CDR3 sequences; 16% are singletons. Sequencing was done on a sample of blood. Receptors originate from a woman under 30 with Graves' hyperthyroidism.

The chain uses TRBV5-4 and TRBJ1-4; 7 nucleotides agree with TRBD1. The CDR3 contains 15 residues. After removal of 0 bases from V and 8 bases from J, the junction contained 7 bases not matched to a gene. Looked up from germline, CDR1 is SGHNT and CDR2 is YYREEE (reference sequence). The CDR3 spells CASSLGQGAGEKLFF. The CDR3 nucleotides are TGTGCCAGCAGCTTGGGACAGGGAGCCGGGGAAAAACTGTTTTTT.

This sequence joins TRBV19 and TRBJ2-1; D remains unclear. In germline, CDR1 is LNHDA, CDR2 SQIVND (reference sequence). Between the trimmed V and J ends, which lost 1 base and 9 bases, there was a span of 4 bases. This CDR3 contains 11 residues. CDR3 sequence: CASSIGGEQFF. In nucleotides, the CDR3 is TGTGCCAGTAGTATAGGAGGTGAGCAGTTCTTC.

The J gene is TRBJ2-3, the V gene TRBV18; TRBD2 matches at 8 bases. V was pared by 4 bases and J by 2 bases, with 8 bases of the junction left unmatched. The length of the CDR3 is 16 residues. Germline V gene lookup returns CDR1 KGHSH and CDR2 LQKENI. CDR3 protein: CASSLAAGGTTDTQYF. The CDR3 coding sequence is TGTGCCAGCTCACTTGCTGCGGGGGGAACCACAGATACGCAGTATTTT.

CDR3: CASSLIAGDGYGYTF. For the CDR3, the DNA is TGTGCCAGCAGTTTAATCGCAGGGGACGGCTATGGCTACACCTTC. The chain combines TRBV27 with TRBJ1-2; a possible D gene is TRBD1 (6 bases). The CDR3 extends over 15 amino acids. Germline V gives CDR1 MNHEY, CDR2 SMNVEV (reference sequence). V shed 2 bases and J shed 4 bases, with 14 bases lying between them.

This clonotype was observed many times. CDR3 region: CASGLSGQRETQYF. The DNA for the CDR3 is TGTGCCAGCGGACTTTCAGGACAGAGGGAGACCCAGTACTTC. The chain combines TRBV7-9 with TRBJ2-5, with D tentatively TRBD1 (6 bases). This CDR3 has 14 amino acids. In germline, CDR1 is SEHNR, CDR2 FQNEAQ (reference sequence). Trimming stripped 8 bases from V and 5 bases from J, with 18 bases between.

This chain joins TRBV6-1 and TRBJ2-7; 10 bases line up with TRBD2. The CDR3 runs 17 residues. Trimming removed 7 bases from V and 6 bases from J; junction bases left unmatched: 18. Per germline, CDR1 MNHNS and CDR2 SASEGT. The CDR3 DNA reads TGTGCCAGCACCCAATCTAGCGGGAGCCCGGCGGGATGCGAGCAGTACTTC. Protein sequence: CASTQSSGSPAGCEQYF.

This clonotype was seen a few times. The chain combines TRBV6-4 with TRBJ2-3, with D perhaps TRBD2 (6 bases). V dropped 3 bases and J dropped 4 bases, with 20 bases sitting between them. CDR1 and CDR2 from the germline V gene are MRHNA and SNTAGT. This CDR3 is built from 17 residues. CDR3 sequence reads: CASSDTPGGGVPDTQYF. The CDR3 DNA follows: TGTGCCAGCAGTGATACCCCTGGCGGCGGGGTCCCAGATACGCAGTATTTT.

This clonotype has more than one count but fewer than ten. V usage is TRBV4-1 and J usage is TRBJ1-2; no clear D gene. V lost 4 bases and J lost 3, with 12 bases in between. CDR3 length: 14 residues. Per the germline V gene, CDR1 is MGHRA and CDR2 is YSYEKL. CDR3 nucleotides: TGCGCCAGCAGCCCCCATTTTGCGGACTATGGCTACACCTTC. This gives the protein CASSPHFADYGYTF.

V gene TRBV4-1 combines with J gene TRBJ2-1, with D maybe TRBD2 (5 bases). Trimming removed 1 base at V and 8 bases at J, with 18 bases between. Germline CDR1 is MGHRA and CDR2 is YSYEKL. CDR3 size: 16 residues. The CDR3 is CASSQASLGWTDEQFF. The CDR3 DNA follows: TGCGCCAGCAGCCAAGCTAGCCTAGGGTGGACGGATGAGCAGTTCTTC.

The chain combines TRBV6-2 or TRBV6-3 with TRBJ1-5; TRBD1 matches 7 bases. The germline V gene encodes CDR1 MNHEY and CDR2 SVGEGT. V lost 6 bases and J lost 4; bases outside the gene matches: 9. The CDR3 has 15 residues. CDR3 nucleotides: TGTGCCAGCAGAACCTCTGGGACAGCTAATCAGCCCCAGCATTTT. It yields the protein CASRTSGTANQPQHF.

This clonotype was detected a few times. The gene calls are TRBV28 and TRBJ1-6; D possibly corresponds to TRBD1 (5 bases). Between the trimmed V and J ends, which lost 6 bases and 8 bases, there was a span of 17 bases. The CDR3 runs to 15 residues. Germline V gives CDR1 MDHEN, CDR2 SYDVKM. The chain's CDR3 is CASSRLRELDSPLHF. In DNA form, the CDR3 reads TGTGCCAGCAGCCGTCTCAGGGAGCTTGATTCACCCCTCCACTTT.

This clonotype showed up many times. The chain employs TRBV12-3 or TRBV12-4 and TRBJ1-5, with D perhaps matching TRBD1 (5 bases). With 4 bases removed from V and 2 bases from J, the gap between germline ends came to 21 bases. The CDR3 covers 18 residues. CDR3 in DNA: TGTGCCAGCAGTTCAGCCCCCCGGGGGGGGATAGGCAATCAGCCCCAGCATTTT. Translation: CASSSAPRGGIGNQPQHF.

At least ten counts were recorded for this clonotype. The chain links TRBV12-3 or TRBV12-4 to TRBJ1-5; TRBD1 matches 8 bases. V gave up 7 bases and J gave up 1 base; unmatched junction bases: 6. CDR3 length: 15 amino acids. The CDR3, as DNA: TGTGCCAGCACGAGGACAGGGCAGAGCAATCAGCCCCAGCATTTT. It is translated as CASTRTGQSNQPQHF.

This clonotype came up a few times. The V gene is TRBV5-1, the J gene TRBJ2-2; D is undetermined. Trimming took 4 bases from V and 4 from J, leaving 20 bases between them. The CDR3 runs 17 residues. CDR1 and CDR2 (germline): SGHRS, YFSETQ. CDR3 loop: CASSPEWGLTTTGELFF. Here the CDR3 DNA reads TGCGCCAGCAGCCCTGAATGGGGATTAACGACCACCGGGGAGCTGTTTTTT.

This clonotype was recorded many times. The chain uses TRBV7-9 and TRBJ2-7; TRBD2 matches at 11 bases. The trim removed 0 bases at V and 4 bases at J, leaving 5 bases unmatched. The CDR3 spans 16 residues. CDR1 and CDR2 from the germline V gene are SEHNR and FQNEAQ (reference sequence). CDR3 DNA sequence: TGTGCCAGCAGCTTAGCGTTGGGGACTAGCGGATACGAGCAGTACTTC. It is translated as CASSLALGTSGYEQYF.

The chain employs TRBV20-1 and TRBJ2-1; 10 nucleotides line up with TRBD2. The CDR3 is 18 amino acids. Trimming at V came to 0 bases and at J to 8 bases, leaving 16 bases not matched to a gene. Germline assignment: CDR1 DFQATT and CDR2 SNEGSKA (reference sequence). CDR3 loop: CSARDSGPLAGPSDEQFF. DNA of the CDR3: TGCAGTGCTAGAGATAGTGGTCCACTAGCGGGACCCTCGGATGAGCAGTTCTTC.

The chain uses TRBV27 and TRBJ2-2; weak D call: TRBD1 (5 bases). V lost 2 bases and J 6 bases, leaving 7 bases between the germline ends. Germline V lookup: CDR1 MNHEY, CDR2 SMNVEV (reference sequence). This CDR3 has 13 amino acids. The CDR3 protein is CASSLLRAGELFF. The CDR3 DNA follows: TGTGCCAGCAGTTTACTCAGGGCCGGGGAGCTGTTTTTT.

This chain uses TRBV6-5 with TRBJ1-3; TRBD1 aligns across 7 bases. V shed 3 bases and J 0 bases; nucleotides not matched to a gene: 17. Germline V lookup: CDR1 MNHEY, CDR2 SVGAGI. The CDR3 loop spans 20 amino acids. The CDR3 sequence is CASSYTTGTVHPRSGNTIYF. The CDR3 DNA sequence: TGTGCCAGCAGTTATACTACCGGGACAGTCCATCCCCGCTCTGGAAACACCATATATTTT.

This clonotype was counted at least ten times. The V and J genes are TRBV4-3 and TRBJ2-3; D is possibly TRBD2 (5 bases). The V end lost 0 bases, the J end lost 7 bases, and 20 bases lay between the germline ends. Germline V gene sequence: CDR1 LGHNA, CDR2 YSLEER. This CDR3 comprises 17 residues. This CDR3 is CASSQDSRGNPGYTQYF. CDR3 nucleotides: TGCGCCAGCAGCCAAGATAGCCGAGGGAACCCGGGTTATACGCAGTATTTT.

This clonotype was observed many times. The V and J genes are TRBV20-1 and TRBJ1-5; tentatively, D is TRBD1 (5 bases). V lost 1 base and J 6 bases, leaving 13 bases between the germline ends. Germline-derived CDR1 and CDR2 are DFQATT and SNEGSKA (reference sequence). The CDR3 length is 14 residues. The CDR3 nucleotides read TGCAGTGCTAGAGCCAGGGCGCGAGGTCAGCCCCAGCATTTT. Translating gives CSARARARGQPQHF.

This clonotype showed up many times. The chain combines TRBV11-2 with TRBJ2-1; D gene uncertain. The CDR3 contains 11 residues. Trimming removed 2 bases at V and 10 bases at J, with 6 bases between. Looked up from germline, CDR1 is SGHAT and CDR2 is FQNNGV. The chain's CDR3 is CASSLLLEQFF. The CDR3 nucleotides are TGTGCCAGCAGCTTACTTCTAGAGCAGTTCTTC.

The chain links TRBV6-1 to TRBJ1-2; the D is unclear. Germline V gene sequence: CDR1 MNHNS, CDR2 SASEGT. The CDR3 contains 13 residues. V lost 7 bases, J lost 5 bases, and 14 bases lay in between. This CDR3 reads CASTLGAGYGYTF. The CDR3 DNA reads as TGTGCCAGCACTCTAGGAGCCGGGTATGGCTACACCTTC.

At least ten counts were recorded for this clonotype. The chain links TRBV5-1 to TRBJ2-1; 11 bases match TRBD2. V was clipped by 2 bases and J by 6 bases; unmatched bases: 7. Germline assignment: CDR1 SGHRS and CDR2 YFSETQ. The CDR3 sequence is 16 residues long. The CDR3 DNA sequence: TGCGCCAGCAGCTTCCAACTAGCGGGAGTACGCAATGAGCAGTTCTTC. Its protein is CASSFQLAGVRNEQFF.

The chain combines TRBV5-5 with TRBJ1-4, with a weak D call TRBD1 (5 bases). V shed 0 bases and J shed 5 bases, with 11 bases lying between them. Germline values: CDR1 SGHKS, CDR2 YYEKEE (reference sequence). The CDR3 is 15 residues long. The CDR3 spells CASSLARGINEKLFF. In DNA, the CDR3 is TGTGCCAGCAGCTTGGCCCGGGGGATCAATGAAAAACTGTTTTTT.